A single sample is the source of the 21 T cell receptor beta chains below, sequenced in a study of OX40 agonist ivuxolimab in advanced cancers. Repertoires were generated with immunoSEQ multiplex PCR, while TCRdb's copy carries only in-frame clones and drops some. The sample contains 55,000 to 65,000 clones, around 92% of which appear only once. Sequencing used CD4+ or CD8+ T cells sorted from blood, obtained in a trial of the OX40 agonist ivuxolimab. These receptor sequences come from an adult with an advanced solid tumor such as melanoma, head and neck, liver or kidney cancer.

The gene calls are TRBV9 and TRBJ1-2; 8 bases are a match to TRBD1. The CDR3 sequence is 14 residues long. The germline V gene encodes CDR1 SGDLS and CDR2 YYNGEE. V was clipped by 3 bases and J by 6 bases; unmatched bases: 7. The CDR3 loop is CASSATGEYDGYTF. The DNA of the CDR3 is TGTGCCAGCAGCGCGACAGGGGAATATGATGGCTACACCTTC.

The J gene is TRBJ1-5, the V gene TRBV4-1; unclear D gene. The CDR3 extends over 14 amino acids. Trimming took off 1 base at V and 7 bases at J, with 11 bases between the two ends. From germline, CDR1 is MGHRA and CDR2 YSYEKL. The CDR3 region is CASSQAISSQPQHF. The CDR3 nucleotides are TGCGCCAGCAGCCAAGCGATCAGTTCCCAGCCCCAGCATTTT.

A single count supports this clone. The chain uses TRBV15 and TRBJ2-2, with D unclear. Germline V lookup: CDR1 LNHNV, CDR2 YYDKDF (reference sequence). This CDR3 is 16 amino acids long. Trimming removed 0 bases from V and 2 bases from J, with 10 bases in between. CDR3 loop: CATSRDNPINTGELFF. The CDR3 region has the DNA TGTGCCACCAGCAGAGATAACCCGATTAACACCGGGGAGCTGTTTTTT. The entire variable domain, with the rest obtained from reference TRBV15 and TRBJ2-2, is as follows: DAMVIQNPRYQVTQFGKPVTLSCSQTLNHNVMYWYQQKSSQAPKLLFHYYDKDFNNEADTPDNFQSRRPNTSFCFLDIRSPGLGDTAMYLCATSRDNPINTGELFFGEGSRLTVL.

The gene calls are TRBV28 and TRBJ1-1, with no clear D. V dropped 5 bases and J dropped 0 bases, with 10 bases sitting between them. The CDR3 spans 14 residues. CDR1 is MDHEN and CDR2 is SYDVKM in the germline V gene. This chain's CDR3 is CASSPVVVNTEAFF. CDR3 nucleotides: TGTGCCAGCAGTCCCGTAGTCGTGAACACTGAAGCTTTCTTT.

This clone was recorded once. This rearrangement joins TRBV4-2 to TRBJ1-5, with TRBD1 matching over 8 bases. The germline V gene has CDR1 LGHNA and CDR2 YNFKEQ. V lost 4 bases to trimming and J lost 3 bases; unmatched junction nucleotides: 5. The length of the CDR3 is 15 residues. Here the CDR3 reads CASSPTGELNQPQHF. The CDR3, as DNA: TGTGCCAGCAGCCCGACAGGGGAACTCAATCAGCCCCAGCATTTT.

This chain uses TRBV27 with TRBJ2-1, with D possibly matching TRBD1 (6 bases). Between the trimmed V and J ends, which lost 0 bases and 7 bases, there was a span of 10 bases. The CDR3 loop spans 14 amino acids. CDR1 MNHEY and CDR2 SMNVEV come from the germline V gene (reference sequence). Written as DNA, the CDR3 is TGTGCCAGCAGTTTATCGGGGGCTGATAATGAGCAGTTCTTC. Protein sequence: CASSLSGADNEQFF.

The chain's CDR3 is CASSELRLAGGHEQFF. The CDR3 DNA follows: TGTGCCAGCAGTGAACTTCGACTAGCGGGAGGGCACGAGCAGTTCTTC. V gene TRBV6-1 combines with J gene TRBJ2-1; the match to TRBD2 covers 14 bases. The CDR3 is 16 amino acids. The V gene end was trimmed by 2 bases and the J gene end by 10 bases; junction bases not matched to a gene: 7. The germline V gene encodes CDR1 MNHNS and CDR2 SASEGT.

CDR3: CAWSVSRGLSANQPQHF. The CDR3, as DNA: TGTGCCTGGAGTGTAAGCAGGGGTTTGTCGGCAAATCAGCCCCAGCATTTT. J is TRBJ1-5 and V is TRBV30, with D possibly being TRBD1 (6 bases). Germline V lookup: CDR1 GTSNPN, CDR2 SVGIG (reference sequence). V was trimmed by 0 bases and J by 4 bases, leaving 19 bases between them. The CDR3 covers 17 residues. The full variable domain, in which reference TRBV30 and TRBJ1-5 provide the parts outside the CDR3, is SQTIHQWPATLVQPVGSPLSLECTVEGTSNPNLYWYRQAAGRGLQLLFYSVGIGQISSEVPQNLSASRPQDRQFILSSKKLLLSDSGFYLCAWSVSRGLSANQPQHFGDGTRLSIL.

This rearrangement joins TRBV30 to TRBJ2-1, with 7 bases fitting TRBD2. V was clipped by 0 bases and J by 3 bases; unmatched bases: 5. Germline V lookup: CDR1 GTSNPN, CDR2 SVGIG (reference sequence). The CDR3 spans 15 residues. Here the CDR3 DNA reads TGTGCCTGGAGTGTGGGAGCGGGACTCTACAATGAGCAGTTCTTC. It is translated as CAWSVGAGLYNEQFF.

The chain links TRBV4-3 to TRBJ2-1; 9 nucleotides line up with TRBD2. Trimming cost V 1 base and J 8 bases; bases outside gene matches: 9. This CDR3 spans 16 amino acids. Germline assignment: CDR1 LGHNA and CDR2 YSLEER. The chain's CDR3 is CASSQGVAGGHDEQFF. In nucleotides, the CDR3 is TGCGCCAGCAGCCAAGGTGTCGCGGGGGGGCATGATGAGCAGTTCTTC.

The chain couples TRBV7-2 to TRBJ2-3; D gene unclear. V was cut by 4 bases and J by 3 bases, with 14 bases left in between. The CDR3 contains 15 residues. CDR1 SGHTA and CDR2 FQGNSA come from the germline V gene. The CDR3 loop reads CASSYTRDITDTQYF. DNA for the CDR3: TGTGCCAGCAGCTATACTCGAGACATTACAGATACGCAGTATTTT.

The V and J genes are TRBV5-4 and TRBJ2-5; D call uncertain. V dropped 2 bases and J dropped 0 bases, with 5 bases sitting between them. The CDR3 length is 13 residues. Germline V gene sequence: CDR1 SGHNT, CDR2 YYREEE (reference sequence). CDR3 sequence reads: CASSLHNQETQYF. The CDR3 nucleotides read TGTGCCAGCAGCTTACACAACCAAGAGACCCAGTACTTC.

This clone was recorded a few times. The chain links TRBV19 to TRBJ1-5; a weak D match, TRBD1 (6 bases). The germline gives CDR1 LNHDA, CDR2 SQIVND (reference sequence). Trimming shortened V by 5 bases and J by 2 bases, and 13 bases separated the two germline ends. CDR3 size: 15 residues. DNA for the CDR3: TGTGCCAGTAGTGTAGGGGGTAGGGGCAATCAGCCCCAGCATTTT. Translated, it gives CASSVGGRGNQPQHF.

CDR3 residues: CASSVGQNNQPQHF. The CDR3 region has the DNA TGTGCCAGCAGCGTAGGGCAAAACAATCAGCCCCAGCATTTT. The chain joins TRBV9 to TRBJ1-5, with D unresolved. Germline V gives CDR1 SGDLS, CDR2 YYNGEE. The CDR3 loop spans 14 amino acids. V was pared by 0 bases and J by 3 bases, with 7 bases between.

The chain is built from TRBV10-3 and TRBJ2-7; 7 nucleotides match TRBD1. The CDR3 consists of 15 residues. V was pared by 4 bases and J by 2 bases, with 8 bases of the junction left unmatched. Germline values: CDR1 ENHRY, CDR2 SYGVKD. In DNA, the CDR3 is TGTGCCATCAGTGGTGGGACAGTCGAAACCTACGAGCAGTACTTC. This codes for CAISGGTVETYEQYF.

This clone appeared a single time. This chain joins TRBV25-1 and TRBJ1-5; D ambiguous. Germline lookup yields CDR1 MGHDK and CDR2 SYGVNS. The CDR3 spans 14 residues. With 6 bases removed from V and 0 bases from J, the gap between germline ends came to 9 bases. CDR3 nucleotide sequence: TGTGCCAGCAGCAGCGACGATAGCAATCAGCCCCAGCATTTT. It translates to CASSSDDSNQPQHF.

V gene TRBV6-5 combines with J gene TRBJ2-5; D unclear. The CDR3 is 12 residues long. Germline CDR1 and CDR2: MNHEY and SVGAGI. Trimming left V 5 bases short and J 0 bases short, with 4 bases between. The CDR3 DNA is TGTGCCAGCAGTCCCGACCAAGAGACCCAGTACTTC. Encoded protein: CASSPDQETQYF.

The chain is built from TRBV12-5 and TRBJ2-1, with 11 nucleotides matching TRBD2. Trimming at V came to 5 bases and at J to 4 bases, leaving 4 bases not matched to a gene. CDR3 length equals 15 residues. CDR1 and CDR2 from the germline V gene are LGHNT and FRNRAP. The CDR3 loop reads CASGRLAGKYNEQFF. DNA of the CDR3: TGTGCTAGTGGTCGACTAGCGGGGAAATACAATGAGCAGTTCTTC.

For the CDR3, the DNA is TGTGCCAGTAGTATAGAGGCAGGGGGAGCGAACACTGAAGCTTTCTTT. It translates to CASSIEAGGANTEAFF. This chain joins TRBV19 and TRBJ1-1; 7 nucleotides match TRBD1. CDR1 is LNHDA and CDR2 is SQIVND in the germline V gene (reference sequence). This CDR3 has 16 residues. Trimming took 0 bases from V and 1 from J; bases not matched to a gene: 5.

The J gene is TRBJ1-3, the V gene TRBV30; D might be TRBD1 (5 bases). The germline V and J ends were trimmed by 2 bases and 6 bases, with 14 bases remaining between them. Germline V gives CDR1 GTSNPN, CDR2 SVGIG (reference sequence). This CDR3 comprises 14 residues. CDR3 sequence (DNA): TGTGCCTGGAGTTGGGACCGCAGCGTAAACACCATATATTTT. This sequence encodes CAWSWDRSVNTIYF.

This clone appeared a single time. The V call is TRBV4-2, the J call TRBJ2-1; 9 bases agree with TRBD1. Germline trimming cut 4 bases from V and 8 bases from J; bases unmatched to any gene: 3. CDR3 length equals 13 residues. The germline V gene encodes CDR1 LGHNA and CDR2 YNFKEQ. CDR3 nucleotides: TGTGCCAGCAGCCGGACAGGGGTCTATGAGCAGTTCTTC. It encodes CASSRTGVYEQFF.